This TCR beta chain was identified in a study of blood T cell repertoires in COVID-19. This clone came up once. Other DNA sequences in the same sample also yield this CDR3. Residents of 24 US areas, aged roughly 18 to 89 years, made up the participants. Categorization into cohorts depended on clinical history that participants reported. The assay was immunoSEQ multiplex PCR, and TCRdb's table has in-frame clones only and misses some. Of about 160,000 clones listed, 75% to 85% are singletons. The receptor comes from a woman aged 55-70 years who had recovered from COVID-19. The sample was PBMCs or T cells enriched from blood (not recorded which).

The CDR3 here is CASSVAGGTYEQYF. The CDR3 DNA sequence: TGTGCCAGCAGCGTGGCGGGGGGCACCTACGAGCAGTACTTC. The chain carries TRBV9 and TRBJ2-7; the match to TRBD2 covers 8 bases. V lost 2 bases, J lost 2 bases, and 3 bases stayed unmatched. The CDR3 has 14 residues. Looked up from germline, CDR1 is SGDLS and CDR2 is YYNGEE.